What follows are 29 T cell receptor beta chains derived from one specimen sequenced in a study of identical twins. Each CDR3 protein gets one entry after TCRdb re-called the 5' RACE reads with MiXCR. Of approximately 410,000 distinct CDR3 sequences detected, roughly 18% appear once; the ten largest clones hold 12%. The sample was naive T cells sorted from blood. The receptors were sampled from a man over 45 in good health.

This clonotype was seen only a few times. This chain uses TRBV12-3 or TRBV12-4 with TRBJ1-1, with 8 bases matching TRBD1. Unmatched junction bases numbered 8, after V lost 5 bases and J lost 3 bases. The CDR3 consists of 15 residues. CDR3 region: CASSLYRGDHTEAFF. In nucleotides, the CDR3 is TGTGCCAGCAGTCTGTACAGGGGGGACCACACTGAAGCTTTCTTT.

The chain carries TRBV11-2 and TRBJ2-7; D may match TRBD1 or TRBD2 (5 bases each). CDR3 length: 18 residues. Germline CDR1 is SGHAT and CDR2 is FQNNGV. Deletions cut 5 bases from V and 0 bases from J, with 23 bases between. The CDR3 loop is CASSALNLEGKSSYEQYF. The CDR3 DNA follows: TGTGCCAGCAGCGCTTTGAATCTTGAGGGGAAGAGCTCCTACGAGCAGTACTTC.

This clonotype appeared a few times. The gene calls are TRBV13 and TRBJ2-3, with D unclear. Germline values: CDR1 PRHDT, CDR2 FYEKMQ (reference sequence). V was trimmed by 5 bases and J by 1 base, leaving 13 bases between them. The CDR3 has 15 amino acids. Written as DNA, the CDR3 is TGTGCCAGCAGCCCCCTGCCCGGCGGCACAGATACGCAGTATTTT. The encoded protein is CASSPLPGGTDTQYF.

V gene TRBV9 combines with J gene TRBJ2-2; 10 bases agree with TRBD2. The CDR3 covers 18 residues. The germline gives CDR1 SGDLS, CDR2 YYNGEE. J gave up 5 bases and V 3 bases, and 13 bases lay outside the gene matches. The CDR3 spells CASSAPVAGGSRTGELFF. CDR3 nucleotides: TGTGCCAGCAGCGCCCCCGTAGCGGGGGGTTCCCGGACCGGGGAGCTGTTTTTT.

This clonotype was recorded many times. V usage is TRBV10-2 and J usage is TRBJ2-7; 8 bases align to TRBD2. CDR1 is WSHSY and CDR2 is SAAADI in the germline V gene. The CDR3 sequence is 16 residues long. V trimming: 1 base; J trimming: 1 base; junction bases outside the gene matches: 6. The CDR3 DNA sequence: TGCGCCAGCAGTGAGTTAAGCGGGGGAATATCCTACGAGCAGTACTTC. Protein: CASSELSGGISYEQYF.

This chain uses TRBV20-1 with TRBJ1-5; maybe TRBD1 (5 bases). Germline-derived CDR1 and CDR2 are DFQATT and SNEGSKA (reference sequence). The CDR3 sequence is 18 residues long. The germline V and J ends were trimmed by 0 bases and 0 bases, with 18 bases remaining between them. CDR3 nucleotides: TGCAGTGCTAGAGATCCCGGGGGAGGGAAGGCTAGCAATCAGCCCCAGCATTTT. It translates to CSARDPGGGKASNQPQHF.

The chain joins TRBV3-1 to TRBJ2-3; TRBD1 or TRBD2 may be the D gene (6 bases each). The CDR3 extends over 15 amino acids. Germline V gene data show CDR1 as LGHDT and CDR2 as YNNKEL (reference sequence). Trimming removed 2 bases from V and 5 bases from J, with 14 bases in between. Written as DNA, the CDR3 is TGTGCCAGCAGCCAACCCCGCAGGGGAGGAGATACGCAGTATTTT. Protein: CASSQPRRGGDTQYF.

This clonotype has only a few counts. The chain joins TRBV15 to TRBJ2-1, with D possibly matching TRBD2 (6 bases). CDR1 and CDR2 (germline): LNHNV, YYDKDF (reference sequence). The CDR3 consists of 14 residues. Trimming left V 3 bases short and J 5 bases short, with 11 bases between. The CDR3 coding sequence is TGTGCCACCAGCAGTTGGCTAGCGAACAATGAGCAGTTCTTC. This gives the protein CATSSWLANNEQFF.

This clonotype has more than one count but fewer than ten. The CDR3 nucleotides read TGTGCCAGCAGTTCCCGCTACAGGGGAGTCTACGAGCAGTACTTC. Translated, it gives CASSSRYRGVYEQYF. The chain has TRBV27 and TRBJ2-7, with 7 bases fitting TRBD1. CDR3 length: 15 residues. The V and J ends lost 4 bases and 3 bases, in that order; junction bases with no gene match: 9. The germline gives CDR1 MNHEY, CDR2 SMNVEV (reference sequence).

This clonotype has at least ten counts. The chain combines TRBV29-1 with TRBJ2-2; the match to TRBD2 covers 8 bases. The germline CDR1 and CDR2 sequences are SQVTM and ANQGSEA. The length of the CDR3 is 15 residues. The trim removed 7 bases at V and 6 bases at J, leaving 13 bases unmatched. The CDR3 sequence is CSAGVSAGESGELFF. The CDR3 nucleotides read TGCAGCGCTGGGGTATCAGCGGGAGAGTCCGGGGAGCTGTTTTTT.

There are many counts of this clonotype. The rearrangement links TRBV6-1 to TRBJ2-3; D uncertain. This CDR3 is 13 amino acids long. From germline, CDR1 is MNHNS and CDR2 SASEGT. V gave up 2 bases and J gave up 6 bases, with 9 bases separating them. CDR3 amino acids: CASSENLRDTQYF. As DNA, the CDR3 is TGTGCCAGCAGTGAAAACCTTCGGGATACGCAGTATTTT.

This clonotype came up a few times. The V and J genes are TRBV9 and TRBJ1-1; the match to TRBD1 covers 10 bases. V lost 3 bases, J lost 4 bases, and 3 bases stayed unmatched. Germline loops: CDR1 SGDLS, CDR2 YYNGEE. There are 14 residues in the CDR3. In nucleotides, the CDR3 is TGTGCCAGCAGCGGAGGGACAGGGGTCACTGAAGCTTTCTTT. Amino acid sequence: CASSGGTGVTEAFF.

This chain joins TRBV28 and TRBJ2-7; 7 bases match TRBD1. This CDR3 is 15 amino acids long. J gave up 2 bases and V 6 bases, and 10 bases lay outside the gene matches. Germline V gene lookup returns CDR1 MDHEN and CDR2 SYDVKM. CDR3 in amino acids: CASREPGQLPYEQYF. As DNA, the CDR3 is TGTGCCAGCAGAGAACCGGGACAGTTACCCTACGAGCAGTACTTC.

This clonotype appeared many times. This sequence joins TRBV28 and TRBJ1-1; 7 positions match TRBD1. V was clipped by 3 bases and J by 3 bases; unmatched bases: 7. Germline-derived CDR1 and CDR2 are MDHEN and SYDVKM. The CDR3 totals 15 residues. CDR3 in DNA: TGTGCCAGCAGTTTCCGGGACAGAGTTCACACTGAAGCTTTCTTT. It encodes CASSFRDRVHTEAFF.

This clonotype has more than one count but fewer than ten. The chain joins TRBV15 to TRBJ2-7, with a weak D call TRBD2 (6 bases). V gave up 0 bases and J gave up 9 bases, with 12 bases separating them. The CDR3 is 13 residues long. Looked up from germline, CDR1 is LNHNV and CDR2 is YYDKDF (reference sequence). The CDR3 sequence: CATSRDGGSAQYF. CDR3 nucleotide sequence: TGTGCCACCAGCAGAGATGGGGGGTCGGCGCAGTACTTC.

CDR3 DNA sequence: TGTGCCAGCAGTTTCGACAGGGATCAGCCCCAGCATTTT. This translates into CASSFDRDQPQHF. This chain uses TRBV12-3 or TRBV12-4 with TRBJ1-5, with 7 bases that match TRBD1. The CDR3 length is 13 residues. V shed 3 bases, J shed 5 bases, and the junction held 1 base outside the gene matches.

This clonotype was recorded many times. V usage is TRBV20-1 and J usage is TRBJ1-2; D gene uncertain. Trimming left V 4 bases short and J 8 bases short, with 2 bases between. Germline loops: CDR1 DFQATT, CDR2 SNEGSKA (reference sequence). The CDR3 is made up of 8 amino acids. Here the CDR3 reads CSATGYTF. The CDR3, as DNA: TGCAGTGCTACGGGCTACACCTTC.

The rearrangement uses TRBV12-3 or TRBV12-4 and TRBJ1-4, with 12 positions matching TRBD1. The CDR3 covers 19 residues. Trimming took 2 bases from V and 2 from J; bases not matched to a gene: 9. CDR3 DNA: TGTGCCAGCAGTTTAAGGGGGACAGGGGGCGTTGGGACTAATGAAAAACTGTTTTTT. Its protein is CASSLRGTGGVGTNEKLFF.

The CDR3 here is CSARRSSGCSYEQYF. The CDR3, as DNA: TGCAGTGCTAGACGCTCTAGCGGGTGCTCCTACGAGCAGTACTTC. The chain uses TRBV20-1 and TRBJ2-7, with 8 bases fitting TRBD2. The germline V gene has CDR1 DFQATT and CDR2 SNEGSKA (reference sequence). The CDR3 runs 15 residues. V shed 2 bases and J 0 bases; nucleotides not matched to a gene: 6.

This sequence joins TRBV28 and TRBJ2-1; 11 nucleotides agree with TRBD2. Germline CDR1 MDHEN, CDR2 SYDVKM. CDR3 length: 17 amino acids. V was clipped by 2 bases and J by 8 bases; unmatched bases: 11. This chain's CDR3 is CASSLGTSGPRGYEQFF. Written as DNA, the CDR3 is TGTGCCAGCAGTTTAGGGACTAGCGGTCCTCGCGGATATGAGCAGTTCTTC.

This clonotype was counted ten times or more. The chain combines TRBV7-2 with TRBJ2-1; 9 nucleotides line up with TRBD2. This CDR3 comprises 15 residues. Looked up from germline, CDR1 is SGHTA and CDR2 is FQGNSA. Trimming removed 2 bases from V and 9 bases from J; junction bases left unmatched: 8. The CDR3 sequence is CASSLQASGKVEQFF. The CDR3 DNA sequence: TGTGCCAGCAGCTTACAGGCTAGCGGGAAGGTTGAGCAGTTCTTC.

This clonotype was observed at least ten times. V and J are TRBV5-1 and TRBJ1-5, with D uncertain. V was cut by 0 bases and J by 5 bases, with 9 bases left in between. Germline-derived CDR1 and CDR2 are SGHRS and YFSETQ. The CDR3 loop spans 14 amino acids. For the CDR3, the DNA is TGCGCCAGCAGCTTGGAAGGGAGGTATCAGCCCCAGCATTTT. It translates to CASSLEGRYQPQHF.

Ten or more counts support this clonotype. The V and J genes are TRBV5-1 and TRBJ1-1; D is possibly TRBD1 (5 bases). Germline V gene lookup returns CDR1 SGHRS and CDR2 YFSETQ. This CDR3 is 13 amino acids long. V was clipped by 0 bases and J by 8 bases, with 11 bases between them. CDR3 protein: CASSLDWGPEAFF. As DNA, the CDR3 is TGCGCCAGCAGCTTGGATTGGGGCCCCGAAGCTTTCTTT.

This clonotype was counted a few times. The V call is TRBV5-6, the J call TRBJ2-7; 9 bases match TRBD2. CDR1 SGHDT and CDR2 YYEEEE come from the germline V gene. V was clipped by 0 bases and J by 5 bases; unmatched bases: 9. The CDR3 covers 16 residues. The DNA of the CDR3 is TGTGCCAGCAGCTTGGTTGTCGGGACTAGCCTCAACGAGCAGTACTTC. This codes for CASSLVVGTSLNEQYF.

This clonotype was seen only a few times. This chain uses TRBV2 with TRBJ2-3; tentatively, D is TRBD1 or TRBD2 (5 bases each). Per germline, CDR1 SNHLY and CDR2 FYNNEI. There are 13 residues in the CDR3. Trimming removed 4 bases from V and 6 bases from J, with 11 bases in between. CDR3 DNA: TGTGCCAGCAGTGTTGAGGGACGGGATACGCAGTATTTT. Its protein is CASSVEGRDTQYF. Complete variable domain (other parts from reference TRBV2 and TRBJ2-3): EPEVTQTPSHQVTQMGQEVILRCVPISNHLYFYWYRQILGQKVEFLVSFYNNEISEKSEIFDDQFSVERPDGSNFTLKIRSTKLEDSAMYFCASSVEGRDTQYFGPGTRLTVL.

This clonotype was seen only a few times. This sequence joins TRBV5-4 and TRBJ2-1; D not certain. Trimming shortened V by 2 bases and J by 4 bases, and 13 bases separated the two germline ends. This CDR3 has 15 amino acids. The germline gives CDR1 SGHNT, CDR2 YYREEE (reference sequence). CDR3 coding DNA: TGTGCCAGCAGCTTAAAGGGTATGGAGTACAATGAGCAGTTCTTC. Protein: CASSLKGMEYNEQFF.

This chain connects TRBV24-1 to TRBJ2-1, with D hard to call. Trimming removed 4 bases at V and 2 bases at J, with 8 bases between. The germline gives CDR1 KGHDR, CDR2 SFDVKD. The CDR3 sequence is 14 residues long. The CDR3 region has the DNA TGTGCCACCAGTGAGGGCGTCCCCTACAATGAGCAGTTCTTC. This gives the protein CATSEGVPYNEQFF.

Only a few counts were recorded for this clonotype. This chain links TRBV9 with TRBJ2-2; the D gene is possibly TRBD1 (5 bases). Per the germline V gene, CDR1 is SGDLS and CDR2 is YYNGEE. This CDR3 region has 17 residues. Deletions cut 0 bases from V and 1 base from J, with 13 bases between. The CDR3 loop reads CASSVAGRMGNTGELFF. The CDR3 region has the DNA TGTGCCAGCAGCGTAGCAGGGCGCATGGGGAACACCGGGGAGCTGTTTTTT.

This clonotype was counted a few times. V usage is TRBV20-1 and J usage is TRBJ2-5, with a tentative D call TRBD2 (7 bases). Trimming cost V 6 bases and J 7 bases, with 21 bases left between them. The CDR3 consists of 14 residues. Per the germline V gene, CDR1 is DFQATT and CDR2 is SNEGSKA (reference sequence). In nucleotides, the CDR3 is TGCAGTGCAAGGACCGGGGGGCACGGTGGGACCCAGTACTTC. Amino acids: CSARTGGHGGTQYF.